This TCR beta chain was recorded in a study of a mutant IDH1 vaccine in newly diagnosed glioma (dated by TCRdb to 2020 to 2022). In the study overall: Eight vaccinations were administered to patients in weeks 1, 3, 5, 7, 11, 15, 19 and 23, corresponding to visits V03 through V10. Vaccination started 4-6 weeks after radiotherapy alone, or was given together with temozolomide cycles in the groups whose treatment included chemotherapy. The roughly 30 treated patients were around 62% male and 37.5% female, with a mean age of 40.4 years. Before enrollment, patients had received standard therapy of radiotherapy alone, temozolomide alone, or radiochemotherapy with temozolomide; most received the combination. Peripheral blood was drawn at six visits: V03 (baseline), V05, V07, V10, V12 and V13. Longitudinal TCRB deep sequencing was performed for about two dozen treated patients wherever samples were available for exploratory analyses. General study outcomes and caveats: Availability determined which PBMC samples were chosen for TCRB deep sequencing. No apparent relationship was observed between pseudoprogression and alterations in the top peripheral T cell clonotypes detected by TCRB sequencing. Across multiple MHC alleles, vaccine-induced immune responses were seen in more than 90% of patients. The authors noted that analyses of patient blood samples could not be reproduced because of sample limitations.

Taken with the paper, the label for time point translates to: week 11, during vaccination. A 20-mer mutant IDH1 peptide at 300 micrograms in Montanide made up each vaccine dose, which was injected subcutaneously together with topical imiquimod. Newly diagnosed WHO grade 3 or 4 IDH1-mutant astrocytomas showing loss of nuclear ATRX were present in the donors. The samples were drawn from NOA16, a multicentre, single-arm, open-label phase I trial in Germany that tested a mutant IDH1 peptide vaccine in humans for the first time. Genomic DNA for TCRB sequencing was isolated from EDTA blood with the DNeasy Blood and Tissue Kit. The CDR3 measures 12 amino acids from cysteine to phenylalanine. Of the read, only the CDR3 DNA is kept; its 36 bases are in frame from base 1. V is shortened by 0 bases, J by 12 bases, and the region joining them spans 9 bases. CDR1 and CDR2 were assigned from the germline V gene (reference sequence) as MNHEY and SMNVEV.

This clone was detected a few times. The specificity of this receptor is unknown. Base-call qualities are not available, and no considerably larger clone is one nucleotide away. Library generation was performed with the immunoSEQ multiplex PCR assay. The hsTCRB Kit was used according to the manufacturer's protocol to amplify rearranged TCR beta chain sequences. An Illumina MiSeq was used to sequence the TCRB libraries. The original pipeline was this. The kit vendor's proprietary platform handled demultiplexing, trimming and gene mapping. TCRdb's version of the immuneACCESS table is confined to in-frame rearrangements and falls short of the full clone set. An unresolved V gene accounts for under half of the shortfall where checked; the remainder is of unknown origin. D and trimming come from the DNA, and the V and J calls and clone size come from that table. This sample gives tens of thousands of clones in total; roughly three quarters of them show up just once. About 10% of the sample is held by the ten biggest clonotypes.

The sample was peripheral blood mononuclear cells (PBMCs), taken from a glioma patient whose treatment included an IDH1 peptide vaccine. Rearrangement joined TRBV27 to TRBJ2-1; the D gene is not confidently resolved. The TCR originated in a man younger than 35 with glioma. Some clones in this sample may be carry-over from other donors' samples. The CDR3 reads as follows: CASSLSVGLQFF. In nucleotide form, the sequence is TGTGCCAGCAGTTTATCGGTTGGGTTGCAGTTCTTC.